The rows below give T cell receptor beta chains drawn from one sample of a study of T cell responses to AZD1222 COVID-19 vaccine. Method: immunoSEQ multiplex PCR; TCRdb's copy keeps in-frame clones and lacks some. This repertoire shows around 150,000 clones, under 95% found once; its top ten account for less than 2%. The sample consisted of peripheral blood, taken 28 days after the second AZD1222 dose. These receptors all come from an adult who received the AZD1222 COVID-19 vaccine. Both conserved end residues are part of each CDR3. A D gene is named only where the DNA matches it firmly. Rows give clone size only sometimes, using once, few, many, or a class for an expanded clone.

TRBV7-6	-	TRBD1	TRBJ1-3	CASSLAEGQVALGNTIYF	TGTGCCAGCAGCTTAGCGGAAGGACAGGTCGCCTTGGGAAACACCATATATTTT
TRBV6-4	-	-	TRBJ2-3	CASSDGGAPDTQYF	TGTGCCAGCAGTGACGGGGGGGCCCCAGATACGCAGTATTTT
TRBV19	-	-	TRBJ1-5	CASSIDRRGGSSNQPQHF	TGTGCCAGTAGTATAGACCGGAGGGGGGGAAGTAGCAATCAGCCCCAGCATTTT
TRBV7-2	-	-	TRBJ1-3	CASSLDAGFGNTIYF	TGTGCCAGCAGCTTAGATGCCGGGTTTGGAAACACCATATATTTT
TRBV25-1	-	-	TRBJ2-7	CASSEPAGAGEQYF	TGTGCCAGCAGTGAACCGGCGGGGGCGGGCGAGCAGTACTTC
TRBV21-1	-	-	TRBJ2-7	CASSKDPCQLLSYEQYF	TGTGCCAGCAGCAAAGACCCCTGCCAGCTCCTCTCCTACGAGCAGTACTTC
TRBV6-6	-	TRBD1	TRBJ2-7	CASSYSDRGYEQYF	TGTGCCAGCAGTTACTCGGACAGGGGATACGAGCAGTACTTC
TRBV6-2/TRBV6-3	-	-	TRBJ2-5	CASSYSKAPGEETQYF	TGTGCCAGCAGTTACTCGAAGGCCCCAGGGGAGGAGACCCAGTACTTC
TRBV7-9	-	TRBD1	TRBJ1-2	CASRSGQGANGYTF	TGTGCCAGCAGAAGTGGACAGGGGGCGAATGGCTACACCTTC
TRBV27	-	TRBD2	TRBJ2-2	CASSGLAGDTGELFF	TGTGCCAGCAGTGGCCTAGCGGGAGACACCGGGGAGCTGTTTTTT
TRBV18	-	-	TRBJ1-5	CASSPTSGNQPQHF	TGTGCCAGCTCACCCACTTCTGGCAATCAGCCCCAGCATTTT
TRBV7-6	-	-	TRBJ1-6	CASSSLGDHNSPLHF	TGTGCCAGCAGCTCCCTAGGGGACCATAATTCACCCCTCCACTTT
TRBV6-1	-	-	TRBJ2-1	CASSEEWGNEQFF	TGTGCCAGCAGTGAAGAATGGGGTAATGAGCAGTTCTTC
TRBV2	-	-	TRBJ1-6	CASKRDGLDNSPLHF	TGTGCCAGCAAAAGGGACGGCTTAGATAATTCACCCCTCCACTTT
TRBV3-1/TRBV3-2	-	TRBD2	TRBJ2-3	CASSPSGTRPTDTQYF	TGTGCCAGCAGCCCATCCGGGACTAGGCCCACAGATACGCAGTATTTT
TRBV7-8	-	-	TRBJ1-5	CASSPDPAPNQPQHF	TGTGCCAGCAGCCCAGACCCCGCACCGAATCAGCCCCAGCATTTT
TRBV18	-	-	TRBJ1-1	CASSPAIRENTEAFF	TGTGCCAGCTCACCGGCGATAAGGGAGAACACTGAAGCTTTCTTT
TRBV5-6	-	-	TRBJ2-7	CASSPRAAYEQYF	TGTGCCAGCAGCCCCCGGGCAGCCTACGAGCAGTACTTC
TRBV6-1	-	TRBD2	TRBJ2-5	CASSRTSRQETQYF	TGTGCCAGCAGCAGGACTAGCAGACAAGAGACCCAGTACTTC
TRBV28	once	-	TRBJ1-2	CGVFLLTYGYTF	TGTGGCGTATTTCTTCTCACGTATGGCTACACCTTC
TRBV6-5	-	-	TRBJ1-6	CASRGQNSPLHF	TGTGCCAGCAGGGGCCAGAATTCACCCCTCCACTTT
TRBV9	-	-	TRBJ1-1	CASSSLSQNTEAFF	TGTGCCAGCAGCTCCCTCAGCCAAAACACTGAAGCTTTCTTT
TRBV18	-	-	TRBJ2-6	CASSPGDGANVLTF	TGTGCCAGCTCACCGGGGGACGGGGCCAACGTCCTGACTTTC
TRBV6-1	-	-	TRBJ2-2	CASSEAGGNRVFTGELFF	TGTGCCAGCAGTGAAGCAGGGGGGAATCGGGTTTTTACCGGGGAGCTGTTTTTT
TRBV6-6	-	TRBD1	TRBJ2-1	CASSDRDRESDEQFF	TGTGCCAGCAGTGACCGGGACAGAGAATCGGATGAGCAGTTCTTC
TRBV6-1	once	-	TRBJ1-3	CASSEQAAPGNTIYF	TGTGCCAGCAGTGAACAGGCAGCTCCAGGAAACACCATATATTTT
TRBV5-1	-	TRBD1	TRBJ1-4	CASSFEGAENEKLFF	TGCGCCAGCAGCTTTGAGGGGGCGGAAAATGAAAAACTGTTTTTT
TRBV2	once	TRBD1	TRBJ1-6	CASSDRGPSSYNSPLHF	TGTGCCAGCAGTGACAGGGGGCCCAGCTCCTATAATTCACCCCTCCACTTT
TRBV29-1	-	-	TRBJ2-1	CSGSPSYNEQFF	TGCAGCGGGAGTCCATCCTACAATGAGCAGTTCTTC
TRBV5-4	-	TRBD1	TRBJ1-6	CASSLEQGTGSPLHF	TGTGCCAGCAGCTTGGAACAGGGGACAGGTTCACCCCTCCACTTT
TRBV5-1	-	-	TRBJ2-7	CASSPGVGQSSYEQYF	TGCGCCAGCAGCCCGGGGGTGGGACAGTCCTCCTACGAGCAGTACTTC
TRBV7-2	-	TRBD1	TRBJ1-1	CASSFRGRMNTEAFF	TGTGCCAGCAGCTTCAGGGGGCGGATGAACACTGAAGCTTTCTTT
TRBV9	-	-	TRBJ1-2	CASSVGGYGYTF	TGTGCCAGCAGCGTAGGGGGCTATGGCTACACCTTC
TRBV7-2	-	-	TRBJ1-2	CASSLNGGGPTGYTF	TGTGCCAGCAGCTTAAACGGGGGGGGACCTACCGGCTACACCTTC
TRBV13	-	-	TRBJ2-1	CASSLTGYDEQFF	TGTGCCAGCAGCTTAACAGGGTACGATGAGCAGTTCTTC
TRBV7-6	-	-	TRBJ2-7	CASSLVLTSYEQYF	TGTGCCAGCAGCTTAGTCCTAACCAGCTACGAGCAGTACTTC
TRBV7-2	-	-	TRBJ1-4	CASSLEPREKLFF	TGTGCCAGCAGCTTGGAGCCCCGGGAAAAACTGTTTTTT
TRBV18	-	TRBD2	TRBJ2-7	CASSPAGGSSYEQYF	TGTGCCAGCTCACCAGCGGGAGGGAGCTCCTACGAGCAGTACTTC
TRBV9	-	-	TRBJ2-3	CASSEHTDTQYF	TGTGCCAGCAGCGAACACACAGATACGCAGTATTTT
TRBV6-5	once	-	TRBJ2-7	CASREGHEPSYEQYF	TGTGCCAGCAGAGAGGGGCATGAGCCCTCCTACGAGCAGTACTTC